The 27 T cell receptor beta chains in this list originate from one sample, sequenced in a study of Graves' ophthalmopathy and Graves' hyperthyroidism. The authors amplified TCR beta CDR3 regions, and they did so from RNA transcripts for repertoire sequencing. An initial RT-PCR round employing HTBI primers preceded a second-round multiplex PCR. MiXCR, run by TCRdb on the multiplex PCR reads, gives a single entry per CDR3 protein. The sample carries around 1.1 million distinct CDR3 sequences, about 35% recorded once. Sequenced material: peripheral blood or thyroid tissue (not recorded which). These TCRs come from an adult man with Graves' hyperthyroidism.

This clonotype was observed a handful of times. This chain joins TRBV5-5 and TRBJ2-5; the D is unclear. The CDR3 totals 14 residues. Trimming left V 4 bases short and J 1 base short, with 11 bases between. Germline V gene data show CDR1 as SGHKS and CDR2 as YYEKEE (reference sequence). The CDR3 spells CASSKDPSQETQYF. The DNA for the CDR3 is TGTGCCAGCAGCAAGGACCCCTCCCAAGAGACCCAGTACTTC.

The chain links TRBV7-2 to TRBJ1-1; D not certain. The V end lost 1 base, the J end lost 4 bases, and 7 bases lay between the germline ends. This CDR3 region has 13 residues. Germline V gene sequence: CDR1 SGHTA, CDR2 FQGNSA. In DNA, the CDR3 is TGTGCCAGCAGCTTAGTGACATCCACTGAAGCTTTCTTT. It is translated as CASSLVTSTEAFF.

This clonotype has at least ten counts. This chain uses TRBV5-1 with TRBJ1-4, with 8 bases aligning to TRBD1. The germline V gene encodes CDR1 SGHRS and CDR2 YFSETQ. CDR3 length equals 14 residues. J lost 3 bases, V lost 5 bases, and 3 bases had no gene match. This chain's CDR3 is CASRPGQANEKLFF. The CDR3 bases are TGCGCCAGCAGGCCGGGACAGGCTAATGAAAAACTGTTTTTT.

This clonotype was counted many times. The CDR3 loop is CAIMRDRGSGNTIYF. CDR3 coding DNA: TGTGCCATCATGAGGGACAGGGGAAGTGGAAACACCATATATTTT. The chain carries TRBV10-3 and TRBJ1-3, with 10 nucleotides matching TRBD1. Germline V gives CDR1 ENHRY, CDR2 SYGVKD. Losses at the gene ends were 7 bases for V and 3 bases for J; bases not matched to a gene: 6. The CDR3 covers 15 residues.

The rearrangement uses TRBV10-3 and TRBJ2-5; the D gene is possibly TRBD2 (6 bases). The CDR3 is 15 residues long. The germline V and J ends were trimmed by 3 bases and 4 bases, with 15 bases remaining between them. Germline CDR1 is ENHRY and CDR2 is SYGVKD. CDR3 bases: TGTGCCATCAGTGAAGGGGCAGGGACTGGAGAGACCCAGTACTTC. Protein sequence: CAISEGAGTGETQYF.

This clonotype was detected many times. The V and J genes are TRBV5-1 and TRBJ2-7; 9 bases line up with TRBD1. Per germline, CDR1 SGHRS and CDR2 YFSETQ. With V trimmed by 0 bases and J by 4 bases, 11 bases remained unmatched. This CDR3 is built from 17 residues. The CDR3 reads CASSLGKTGQGSYEQYF. The CDR3 nucleotides read TGCGCCAGCAGCTTGGGTAAGACGGGACAGGGATCGTACGAGCAGTACTTC.

The V and J genes are TRBV25-1 and TRBJ1-4; no clear D gene. Trimming shortened V by 6 bases and J by 4 bases, and 9 bases separated the two germline ends. This CDR3 is built from 13 residues. Germline V gene data show CDR1 as MGHDK and CDR2 as SYGVNS. This CDR3 is CASSPTRNEKLFF. The CDR3 DNA sequence: TGTGCCAGCAGCCCCACCCGTAATGAAAAACTGTTTTTT.

The chain employs TRBV30 and TRBJ1-2; D is ambiguous. The CDR3 has 11 amino acids. Germline V gene data show CDR1 as GTSNPN and CDR2 as SVGIG (reference sequence). Trimming took off 2 bases at V and 13 bases at J, with 14 bases between the two ends. CDR3 DNA sequence: TGTGCCTGGAGTTCACGGTGGGAGAGCACCTTC. Residues: CAWSSRWESTF.

Many counts were recorded for this clonotype. This sequence joins TRBV6-6 and TRBJ1-2; maybe TRBD1 (5 bases). The germline V gene encodes CDR1 MNHNY and CDR2 SVGAGI (reference sequence). The CDR3 contains 17 residues. Trimming stripped 0 bases from V and 6 bases from J, with 20 bases between. The chain's CDR3 is CASSYSANPTWGDGYTF. CDR3 coding DNA: TGTGCCAGCAGTTACTCGGCGAACCCCACATGGGGCGATGGCTACACCTTC.

In this sample, this clonotype turned up a few times. This sequence joins TRBV4-3 and TRBJ2-5; 9 nucleotides match TRBD2. The germline CDR1 and CDR2 sequences are LGHNA and YSLEER. J was trimmed by 4 bases and V by 4 bases; bases with no gene match: 13. CDR3 size: 17 residues. The DNA for the CDR3 is TGCGCCAGCAGCCCGGGGGACAAAGCGGGGGGATCAGAGACCCAGTACTTC. Translation gives CASSPGDKAGGSETQYF.

This clonotype was picked up many times. The chain carries TRBV6-5 and TRBJ2-5; unclear D gene. CDR1 and CDR2 (germline): MNHEY, SVGAGI. The ends were cut back, 6 bases at V and 4 bases at J, with 12 bases in the middle. The CDR3 sequence is 13 residues long. CDR3 DNA: TGTGCCAGCAGCTTTTTGGGTGGAGAGACCCAGTACTTC. This codes for CASSFLGGETQYF.

This rearrangement joins TRBV20-1 to TRBJ2-6; the D gene is possibly TRBD2 (5 bases). V lost 2 bases, J lost 4 bases, and 15 bases lay in between. This CDR3 has 16 amino acids. Per germline, CDR1 DFQATT and CDR2 SNEGSKA (reference sequence). Here the CDR3 reads CSARFAGSTGANVLTF. In DNA form, the CDR3 reads TGCAGTGCTAGATTTGCGGGTTCTACCGGGGCCAACGTCCTGACTTTC.

With respect to this clonotype: This clone may be a read error of a much larger clone one base away. For the CDR3, the DNA is TGTGCCAGCAGCTTCGAAGGGCTCGGGTCACCCCTCCACTTT. Its translation: CASSFEGLGSPLHF. This rearrangement joins TRBV7-4 to TRBJ1-6, with D uncertain. Trimming removed 3 bases at V and 10 bases at J, with 13 bases between. CDR1 is SGHVT and CDR2 is SQSDAQ in the germline V gene. CDR3 length: 14 residues.

A few counts support this clonotype. The chain links TRBV12-3 or TRBV12-4 to TRBJ1-6; possible D gene TRBD1, 6 bases. This CDR3 contains 14 residues. V lost 5 bases and J lost 7, with 12 bases in between. Written as DNA, the CDR3 is TGTGCCAGCAGTCGCAGGGGACTAAATTCACCCCTCCACTTT. This encodes CASSRRGLNSPLHF.

V is TRBV11-1 and J is TRBJ1-4; 8 positions match TRBD1. V shed 5 bases, J shed 1 base, and the junction held 15 bases outside the gene matches. Germline V gene data show CDR1 as SGHAT and CDR2 as FQDESV (reference sequence). The CDR3 totals 19 residues. The chain's CDR3 is CASSLRPGTGGETNEKLFF. The CDR3 bases are TGTGCCAGCAGCCTCCGTCCCGGGACAGGCGGAGAAACTAATGAAAAACTGTTTTTT. The entire variable domain, with the rest obtained from reference TRBV11-1 and TRBJ1-4, is as follows: EAEVAQSPRYKITEKSQAVAFWCDPISGHATLYWYRQILGQGPELLVQFQDESVVDDSQLPKDRFSAERLKGVDSTLKIQPAELGDSAMYLCASSLRPGTGGETNEKLFFGSGTQLSVL.

This clonotype came up many times. V and J are TRBV5-1 and TRBJ2-5; D not resolved. Looked up from germline, CDR1 is SGHRS and CDR2 is YFSETQ. V was clipped by 5 bases and J by 5 bases, with 13 bases between them. This CDR3 is 13 amino acids long. Here the CDR3 reads CASSQSGFETQYF. CDR3 nucleotide sequence: TGCGCCAGCAGTCAATCCGGCTTTGAGACCCAGTACTTC.

The gene calls are TRBV4-2 and TRBJ1-5, with D perhaps TRBD1 (5 bases). CDR3 length: 15 amino acids. CDR1 and CDR2 (germline): LGHNA, YNFKEQ. V dropped 2 bases and J dropped 6 bases, with 14 bases sitting between them. The CDR3 nucleotides are TGTGCCAGCAGCCAAATTAAAGGGGCGGCTCAGCCCCAGCATTTT. This sequence encodes CASSQIKGAAQPQHF.

The chain uses TRBV29-1 and TRBJ2-5; 7 bases map to TRBD1. J was trimmed by 5 bases and V by 6 bases; bases with no gene match: 9. The CDR3 sequence is 13 residues long. Germline values: CDR1 SQVTM, CDR2 ANQGSEA. DNA of the CDR3: TGCAGCGTGGGGCGACAGGGCAGGGAGACCCAGTACTTC. Its translation is CSVGRQGRETQYF.

This clonotype has at least ten counts. Germline and junction disagree at one end, which may indicate a read error. This chain connects TRBV5-1 to TRBJ2-5; 7 nucleotides align to TRBD2. CDR1 is SGHRS, CDR2 YFSETQ, per germline. CDR3 size: 15 residues. The CDR3 loop reads CASSLTGGSQETQYF. DNA of the CDR3: TGTGCCAGCAGTCTGACGGGGGGTTCCCAAGAGACCCAGTACTTC. Full variable domain (missing parts from reference TRBV5-1 and TRBJ2-5): KAGVTQTPRYLIKTRGQQVTLSCSPISGHRSVSWYQQTPGQGLQFLFEYFSETQRNKGNFPGRFSGRQFSNSRSEMNVSTLELGDSALYLCASSLTGGSQETQYFGPGTRLLVL.

This clonotype appeared many times. The CDR3 here is CASSLSGRGTEAFF. The CDR3 coding sequence is TGTGCCAGCAGCTTATCGGGCAGGGGAACTGAAGCTTTCTTT. This chain uses TRBV7-3 with TRBJ1-1, with D perhaps matching TRBD1 (6 bases). Germline assignment: CDR1 SGHTA and CDR2 FQGTGA. Trimming shortened V by 2 bases and J by 5 bases, and 12 bases separated the two germline ends. The CDR3 is 14 residues long.

The chain has TRBV10-3 and TRBJ1-4; D gene unclear. The V gene lost 4 bases and the J gene lost 5 bases, with 11 bases spanning the gap. The CDR3 totals 14 residues. In germline, CDR1 is ENHRY, CDR2 SYGVKD. The CDR3 sequence is CAISGTATNEKLFF. The DNA of the CDR3 is TGTGCCATCAGTGGGACGGCGACGAATGAAAAACTGTTTTTT.

The chain has TRBV10-3 and TRBJ1-1; 7 nucleotides agree with TRBD1. The CDR3 loop spans 13 amino acids. Germline values: CDR1 ENHRY, CDR2 SYGVKD. J lost 3 bases, V lost 10 bases, and 8 bases had no gene match. CDR3 nucleotides: TGTGCCACCAGGGGGTCAGGGGACACTGAAGCTTTCTTT. Translated, it gives CATRGSGDTEAFF.

The chain carries TRBV7-9 and TRBJ2-7; 8 positions match TRBD1. V was pared by 7 bases and J by 2 bases, with 10 bases of the junction left unmatched. The CDR3 has 15 amino acids. Germline values: CDR1 SEHNR, CDR2 FQNEAQ (reference sequence). The CDR3 DNA sequence: TGTGCCAGCACCCGTCTCGGGACAGGCACCTACGAGCAGTACTTC. It specifies CASTRLGTGTYEQYF.

The chain carries TRBV5-4 and TRBJ2-7; 13 nucleotides line up with TRBD2. V was clipped by 4 bases and J by 4 bases; unmatched bases: 8. The CDR3 runs 16 residues. Germline CDR1 is SGHNT and CDR2 is YYREEE (reference sequence). The CDR3 DNA is TGTGCCAGCAGCAGCACACTAGCGGGGGGGCCTTACGAGCAGTACTTC. Protein product: CASSSTLAGGPYEQYF.

This clonotype was detected ten times or more. At one of its ends the junction is not consistent with the germline gene, which may arise from a read error. This chain connects TRBV6-5 to TRBJ2-7; D is unresolved. This CDR3 is 14 amino acids long. The germline CDR1 and CDR2 sequences are MNHEY and SVGAGI. In DNA form, the CDR3 reads TGTGCCAGCAGCCCTGGCAGTTTCTCCCACGAGCAGTACTTC. It is translated as CASSPGSFSHEQYF.

In the case of this clonotype: One end of the junction varies from germline; a read error may be responsible. The rearrangement uses TRBV10-3 and TRBJ1-5, with 9 bases aligning to TRBD1. Germline values: CDR1 ENHRY, CDR2 SYGVKD. CDR3 length: 18 residues. The CDR3 is CASSYKLPGQGNNQPQHF. CDR3 DNA sequence: TGTGCCAGCAGTTATAAACTCCCTGGACAGGGGAACAATCAGCCCCAGCATTTT.

This clonotype was observed a few times. The chain has TRBV7-8 and TRBJ2-5; D assignment may be TRBD1 or TRBD2 (5 bases each). Germline CDR1 SGHVS, CDR2 FQNEAQ. Trimming pared 3 bases from V and 1 base from J, leaving 9 bases between. This CDR3 is built from 14 residues. CDR3 bases: TGTGCCAGCAGCTTCAGGGAGCCCCAAGAGACCCAGTACTTC. It specifies CASSFREPQETQYF.